These T cell receptor beta chains were read from a single sample in a study of OX40 agonist ivuxolimab in advanced cancers. This table comes from immunoSEQ multiplex PCR, and its TCRdb copy is limited to in-frame clones, with some not included. The table records some 19,000 clones, around 90% of them present only once. This material consisted of CD4+ or CD8+ T cells sorted from blood, taken in a trial of the OX40 agonist ivuxolimab. These TCRs come from an adult with an advanced solid tumor such as melanoma, head and neck, liver or kidney cancer. The CDR3 runs from the conserved cysteine through the conserved F or W. Fields, in order: clone size, J gene, V gene, D gene, CDR3 protein, CDR3 DNA. D genes are given only for firm matches. Rows give clone size only sometimes, using once, few, many, or a class for an expanded clone.

abundance: .
j_gene: TRBJ2-7
v_gene: TRBV6-1
d_gene: .
CDR3aa: CASSGLGSSYEQYF
CDR3nt: TGTGCCAGCAGTGGACTGGGGAGCTCCTACGAGCAGTACTTC

abundance: .
j_gene: TRBJ2-2
v_gene: TRBV7-3
d_gene: TRBD2
CDR3aa: CASSLYSVPLETSGSGELFF
CDR3nt: TGTGCCAGCAGCTTATATTCGGTGCCCCTGGAGACTAGCGGTAGCGGGGAGCTGTTTTTT

abundance: .
j_gene: TRBJ2-1
v_gene: TRBV7-9
d_gene: .
CDR3aa: CASSLAPGLTNEQFF
CDR3nt: TGTGCCAGCAGCTTAGCACCGGGGCTAACCAATGAGCAGTTCTTC

abundance: few
j_gene: TRBJ1-4
v_gene: TRBV7-9
d_gene: .
CDR3aa: CASSSDGEKLFF
CDR3nt: TGTGCCAGCAGCTCTGACGGCGAAAAACTGTTTTTT

abundance: few
j_gene: TRBJ1-2
v_gene: TRBV7-9
d_gene: TRBD1
CDR3aa: CASSLVGTEPMFYGYTF
CDR3nt: TGTGCCAGCAGCTTAGTTGGGACAGAACCTATGTTCTATGGCTACACCTTC

abundance: once
j_gene: TRBJ2-1
v_gene: TRBV7-3
d_gene: TRBD2
CDR3aa: CASSLGLAGDEQFF
CDR3nt: TGTGCCAGCAGCTTGGGCCTAGCGGGAGATGAGCAGTTCTTC

abundance: .
j_gene: TRBJ2-7
v_gene: TRBV7-8
d_gene: .
CDR3aa: CASSLGGVDGSYEQYF
CDR3nt: TGTGCCAGCAGCTTAGGGGGGGTAGACGGCTCCTACGAGCAGTACTTC

abundance: .
j_gene: TRBJ2-1
v_gene: TRBV6-5
d_gene: .
CDR3aa: CASRGGLSSYNEQFF
CDR3nt: TGTGCCAGCAGAGGGGGACTATCATCCTACAATGAGCAGTTCTTC

abundance: .
j_gene: TRBJ2-1
v_gene: TRBV15
d_gene: TRBD2
CDR3aa: CATSREREVGYNEQFF
CDR3nt: TGTGCCACCAGCAGAGAGCGGGAGGTTGGCTACAATGAGCAGTTCTTC

abundance: .
j_gene: TRBJ1-5
v_gene: TRBV27
d_gene: .
CDR3aa: CASRSLTRPGGQPQHF
CDR3nt: TGTGCCAGCAGATCTCTGACCCGACCCGGCGGTCAGCCCCAGCATTTT

abundance: few
j_gene: TRBJ2-1
v_gene: TRBV7-9
d_gene: .
CDR3aa: CASSSPGISHNEQFF
CDR3nt: TGTGCCAGCAGCTCTCCCGGGATTTCCCACAATGAGCAGTTCTTC

abundance: .
j_gene: TRBJ2-5
v_gene: TRBV5-6
d_gene: TRBD1
CDR3aa: CASSKDRAWAETQYF
CDR3nt: TGTGCCAGCAGCAAGGACAGGGCATGGGCAGAGACCCAGTACTTC

abundance: .
j_gene: TRBJ1-3
v_gene: TRBV28
d_gene: .
CDR3aa: CASRGPYSGNTIYF
CDR3nt: TGTGCCAGCAGGGGGCCCTACTCTGGAAACACCATATATTTT

abundance: once
j_gene: TRBJ2-1
v_gene: TRBV10-3
d_gene: .
CDR3aa: CAIYSGGEQFF
CDR3nt: TGTGCCATCTACTCCGGCGGTGAGCAGTTCTTC

abundance: .
j_gene: TRBJ2-1
v_gene: TRBV29-1
d_gene: TRBD1
CDR3aa: CSVGTANEQFF
CDR3nt: TGCAGCGTGGGGACAGCTAATGAGCAGTTCTTC

abundance: once
j_gene: TRBJ2-1
v_gene: TRBV28
d_gene: .
CDR3aa: CASTLARNPSYNEQFF
CDR3nt: TGTGCCAGCACCCTCGCCCGAAACCCCTCCTACAATGAGCAGTTCTTC

abundance: once
j_gene: TRBJ1-1
v_gene: TRBV28
d_gene: .
CDR3aa: CASSVGPSLSPSMNTEAFF
CDR3nt: TGTGCCAGCAGTGTCGGTCCTTCGCTCTCCCCCTCTATGAACACTGAAGCTTTCTTT

abundance: few
j_gene: TRBJ2-1
v_gene: TRBV5-6
d_gene: .
CDR3aa: CASSLGRGAWDSRSREQFF
CDR3nt: TGTGCCAGCAGCTTAGGTCGTGGGGCGTGGGACTCCCGTAGTAGGGAGCAGTTCTTC

abundance: .
j_gene: TRBJ1-5
v_gene: TRBV27
d_gene: TRBD1
CDR3aa: CASSWTGGQPQHF
CDR3nt: TGTGCCAGCAGTTGGACAGGGGGACAGCCCCAGCATTTT

abundance: once
j_gene: TRBJ2-7
v_gene: TRBV9
d_gene: .
CDR3aa: CASSPRGLPSYEQYF
CDR3nt: TGTGCCAGCAGCCCACGGGGGCTCCCCTCCTACGAGCAGTACTTC

abundance: few
j_gene: TRBJ2-7
v_gene: TRBV7-6
d_gene: TRBD2
CDR3aa: CASSRTSDEQYF
CDR3nt: TGTGCCAGCAGCCGGACTAGCGACGAGCAGTACTTC

abundance: .
j_gene: TRBJ1-2
v_gene: TRBV6-4
d_gene: .
CDR3aa: CASSDGGAIAYGYTF
CDR3nt: TGTGCCAGCAGTGACGGGGGGGCTATAGCCTATGGCTACACCTTC

abundance: .
j_gene: TRBJ2-7
v_gene: TRBV4-1
d_gene: TRBD1
CDR3aa: CASSLGTGEDEQYF
CDR3nt: TGCGCCAGCAGCCTTGGGACAGGGGAAGACGAGCAGTACTTC

abundance: once
j_gene: TRBJ2-2
v_gene: TRBV5-1
d_gene: TRBD2
CDR3aa: CASSLRTSGGPSNTGELFF
CDR3nt: TGCGCCAGCAGCCTCAGGACTAGCGGGGGCCCTTCGAACACCGGGGAGCTGTTTTTT

abundance: once
j_gene: TRBJ1-3
v_gene: TRBV6-1
d_gene: .
CDR3aa: CASSNPARKYF
CDR3nt: TGTGCCAGCAGTAACCCCGCCCGGAAATATTTT

abundance: .
j_gene: TRBJ2-7
v_gene: TRBV11-2
d_gene: .
CDR3aa: CASSLLPRKGREQYF
CDR3nt: TGTGCCAGCAGCTTACTCCCCAGGAAGGGACGCGAGCAGTACTTC

abundance: .
j_gene: TRBJ2-5
v_gene: TRBV6-6
d_gene: TRBD1
CDR3aa: CASSTWTGKETQYF
CDR3nt: TGTGCCAGCAGTACCTGGACAGGGAAAGAGACCCAGTACTTC

abundance: .
j_gene: TRBJ1-1
v_gene: TRBV29-1
d_gene: TRBD1
CDR3aa: CSVAGDRALGTEAFF
CDR3nt: TGCAGCGTTGCGGGGGACAGGGCGTTGGGCACTGAAGCTTTCTTT

abundance: .
j_gene: TRBJ2-1
v_gene: TRBV7-2
d_gene: .
CDR3aa: CASSLVVGGTYHNEQFF
CDR3nt: TGTGCCAGCAGCTTAGTCGTGGGAGGAACCTACCACAATGAGCAGTTCTTC

abundance: .
j_gene: TRBJ2-7
v_gene: TRBV5-1
d_gene: TRBD1
CDR3aa: CASSLGDRAYEQYF
CDR3nt: TGCGCCAGCAGCTTGGGGGACAGGGCCTACGAGCAGTACTTC

abundance: .
j_gene: TRBJ2-1
v_gene: TRBV27
d_gene: TRBD2
CDR3aa: CASSPPSGLADNEQFF
CDR3nt: TGTGCCAGCAGTCCCCCCTCGGGACTAGCGGACAATGAGCAGTTCTTC